The entry that follows covers one T cell receptor (beta chain) sequence. This specimen comes from a study of blood T cell repertoires in COVID-19. Study background: From the United States, Italy and Spain came samples of acute and convalescent COVID-19. Sample material is recorded as cDNA or gDNA derived from T cells, B-cell-depleted T cells, or PBMCs.

Original data processing: Amplification from reference gene primers served as the basis for estimated nucleated cell counts. TCRdb's table, derived via immunoSEQ multiplex PCR, lists solely in-frame clones and lacks some. Clone size and V and J calls were adopted from that table, with D and trimming inferred from the DNA. The table records 25,000 to 35,000 clones, approximately 89% of them present only once. The CDR3 is 16 residues long. Germline loops: CDR1 LGHNA, CDR2 YNFKEQ. V was clipped by 0 bases and J by 0 bases, with 9 bases between them. The receptor's source is a human donor in a cohort sampled during active COVID-19. The rearrangement joins TRBV4-2 to TRBJ1-5, with D maybe TRBD1 (5 bases). Sequences were obtained from peripheral blood. The CDR3 spells CASSQERGYSNQPQHF. The CDR3 nucleotides read TGTGCCAGCAGCCAAGAAAGGGGATATAGCAATCAGCCCCAGCATTTT.